This T cell receptor beta chain originates from a study of vaccination and CD4 T cells after COVID-19. General observations from the study: Only post-vaccination samples contained a median roughly 86% of the reactive clones in convalescent patients. The study sampled relatively few convalescent patients and omitted early post-infection timepoints. When vaccine-specific clones from convalescent patients were examined, 304 of 307 were spike mono-reactive.

V lost 1 base to trimming and J lost 7 bases, with 7 bases between them. The CDR3 length is 11 residues. From germline, CDR1 is DFQATT and CDR2 SNEGSKA (reference sequence). The assay that was used to sequence DNA from cultured CD4+ T cells was the Oncomine TCR Beta short-read assay. TCRdb redid the calling of the PCR reads with MiXCR, one entry per CDR3 protein. The sample carries some 11,000 distinct CDR3 sequences, around half recorded once. This clonotype was counted a few times. What it binds is unknown. Treatment specified: 10-day PBMC culture with coronavirus spike peptide pools or control peptides (ViraFEST assay).

The rearrangement joins TRBV20-1 to TRBJ2-5; D is unresolved. What was sequenced was CD4+ T cells from blood, cultured in vitro. This receptor was obtained from a human donor who had recovered from COVID-19. CDR3 residues: CSARGPRTQYF. The CDR3 nucleotides read TGCAGTGCTAGAGGGCCGCGGACCCAGTACTTC.